The 32 T cell receptor beta chains given below trace back to one sample, sequenced in a study of blood T cell repertoires in COVID-19. Sequenced by immunoSEQ multiplex PCR; TCRdb stores in-frame clones only, minus some. The sample carries about 300,000 clones, around 85% recorded once. The sequenced sample consisted of PBMCs or T cells enriched from blood (not recorded which). These TCRs come from a woman between 50 and 59 years old who had recovered from COVID-19.

V gene TRBV6-2 or TRBV6-3 combines with J gene TRBJ1-2; 8 bases fit TRBD1. Trimming took 5 bases from V and 5 from J; bases not matched to a gene: 10. This CDR3 has 15 amino acids. Germline CDR1 reads MNHEY; CDR2 reads SVGEGT. DNA for the CDR3: TGTGCCAGCAGTCGTCCAGGACAGGGAGGTTATGGCTACACCTTC. It specifies CASSRPGQGGYGYTF.

For this clone: At the DNA level, this CDR3 is encoded by other sequences in the same sample as well. J is TRBJ1-5 and V is TRBV5-1; 9 positions match TRBD1. V was clipped by 4 bases and J by 7 bases; unmatched bases: 6. Germline V CDR1 and CDR2: SGHRS, YFSETQ. This CDR3 has 14 residues. The CDR3 DNA is TGCGCCAGCAGCCTACAGGGGGCCGGACAGCCCCAGCATTTT. Translating it yields CASSLQGAGQPQHF.

This rearrangement joins TRBV6-2 or TRBV6-3 to TRBJ2-5; 8 positions agree with TRBD2. This CDR3 comprises 19 residues. Germline loops: CDR1 MNHEY, CDR2 SVGEGT. The V gene end was trimmed by 6 bases and the J gene end by 1 base; junction bases not matched to a gene: 19. CDR3 nucleotides: TGTGCCAGCAGCCGACCCAACCAGGCGGGGGGTAGTCGCCAAGAGACCCAGTACTTC. It specifies CASSRPNQAGGSRQETQYF.

The chain couples TRBV7-9 to TRBJ2-7, with a tentative D call TRBD1 (5 bases). CDR1 is SEHNR and CDR2 is FQNEAQ in the germline V gene (reference sequence). V lost 5 bases and J 4 bases, leaving 15 bases between the germline ends. The CDR3 consists of 14 residues. This chain's CDR3 is CASSHTGTLYEQYF. The CDR3 nucleotides are TGTGCCAGCAGCCATACAGGAACTTTATACGAGCAGTACTTC.

This clone was detected only once. The chain has TRBV18 and TRBJ2-3; 9 nucleotides match TRBD1. The length of the CDR3 is 16 residues. Germline assignment: CDR1 KGHSH and CDR2 LQKENI. Trimming cost V 2 bases and J 4 bases; bases outside gene matches: 7. CDR3 in DNA: TGTGCCAGCTCACCAATACCGGGACAGGGTGCAGATACGCAGTATTTT. It encodes CASSPIPGQGADTQYF.

The chain combines TRBV7-2 with TRBJ1-4; 7 bases line up with TRBD1. This CDR3 spans 16 amino acids. Germline V gives CDR1 SGHTA, CDR2 FQGNSA. The V and J ends lost 1 base and 2 bases, in that order; junction bases with no gene match: 4. The CDR3 DNA reads TGTGCCAGCAGCTTAGGGACAGGCCCCACTAATGAAAAACTGTTTTTT. It codes for CASSLGTGPTNEKLFF.

This clone was recorded only once. The rearrangement uses TRBV7-9 and TRBJ1-3; weak D call: TRBD1 (6 bases). This CDR3 is 16 amino acids long. V lost 1 base and J lost 4, with 14 bases in between. The germline CDR1 and CDR2 sequences are SEHNR and FQNEAQ (reference sequence). The CDR3 protein is CASSLGRTGRGNTIYF. CDR3 DNA: TGTGCCAGCAGCTTAGGCCGCACAGGGCGCGGAAACACCATATATTTT.

This chain connects TRBV2 to TRBJ2-1; no clear D gene. This CDR3 has 12 amino acids. Germline V gene lookup returns CDR1 SNHLY and CDR2 FYNNEI. The V and J ends lost 7 bases and 4 bases respectively, with 8 bases between them. The CDR3 region is CASTAGYNEQFF. The CDR3 nucleotides are TGTGCCAGCACGGCAGGATACAATGAGCAGTTCTTC.

Concerning this clone: The same CDR3 can be traced to other DNA sequences in this sample. The V and J genes are TRBV7-9 and TRBJ1-4; D gene uncertain. CDR3 length equals 12 residues. CDR1 is SEHNR, CDR2 FQNEAQ, per germline (reference sequence). Deletions cut 5 bases from V and 8 bases from J, with 9 bases between. The CDR3 region has the DNA TGTGCCAGCAGCCCCAGAGGGGAAAAACTGTTTTTT. Translating gives CASSPRGEKLFF. Full variable domain (remainder filled in from reference TRBV7-9 and TRBJ1-4): DTGVSQNPRHKITKRGQNVTFRCDPISEHNRLYWYRQTLGQGPEFLTYFQNEAQLEKSRLLSDRFSAERPKGSFSTLEIQRTEQGDSAMYLCASSPRGEKLFFGSGTQLSVL.

The V gene is TRBV11-2, the J gene TRBJ1-2, with 10 bases fitting TRBD1. There are 15 residues in the CDR3. Germline V CDR1 and CDR2: SGHAT, FQNNGV. Unmatched junction bases numbered 8, after V lost 5 bases and J lost 5 bases. CDR3 in DNA: TGTGCCAGCAGCACAACGACAGGGGGCTTGTATGGCTACACCTTC. Its translation is CASSTTTGGLYGYTF. Variable domain in full (rest from reference TRBV11-2 and TRBJ1-2): EAGVAQSPRYKIIEKRQSVAFWCNPISGHATLYWYQQILGQGPKLLIQFQNNGVVDDSQLPKDRFSAERLKGVDSTLKIQPAKLEDSAVYLCASSTTTGGLYGYTFGSGTRLTVV.

Here the CDR3 reads CAWSPSGANVLTF. Written as DNA, the CDR3 is TGTGCCTGGAGTCCTTCTGGGGCCAACGTCCTGACTTTC. The gene calls are TRBV30 and TRBJ2-6; D not certain. CDR1 and CDR2 from the germline V gene are GTSNPN and SVGIG (reference sequence). The CDR3 spans 13 residues. V lost 2 bases, J lost 1 base, and 3 bases lay in between.

J is TRBJ1-2 and V is TRBV4-3, with D unclear. The CDR3 is 16 residues long. The V end lost 4 bases, the J end lost 5 bases, and 20 bases lay between the germline ends. Germline CDR1 LGHNA, CDR2 YSLEER. CDR3 sequence reads: CASSRIGSDSSYGYTF. CDR3 DNA sequence: TGCGCCAGCAGCCGAATCGGATCCGATAGCTCTTATGGCTACACCTTC.

This chain uses TRBV18 with TRBJ2-5, with D tentatively TRBD2 (5 bases). The germline V and J ends were trimmed by 3 bases and 3 bases, with 5 bases remaining between them. CDR1 is KGHSH and CDR2 is LQKENI in the germline V gene. The CDR3 contains 12 residues. The CDR3 DNA follows: TGTGCCAGCTCACCGGGAGAAGAGACCCAGTACTTC. It codes for CASSPGEETQYF.

J is TRBJ1-2 and V is TRBV7-2; the match to TRBD1 covers 10 bases. CDR3 size: 17 residues. Germline trimming cut 7 bases from V and 7 bases from J; bases unmatched to any gene: 18. Germline values: CDR1 SGHTA, CDR2 FQGNSA. CDR3: CASTHSTSGQGGSGYTF. The CDR3 nucleotides are TGTGCCAGCACTCATTCAACTTCAGGACAGGGGGGAAGTGGCTACACCTTC.

This clone was counted a single time. The chain has TRBV4-1 and TRBJ2-2; D gene unclear. Germline assignment: CDR1 MGHRA and CDR2 YSYEKL. The germline V and J ends were trimmed by 1 base and 0 bases, with 6 bases remaining between them. The CDR3 is made up of 15 amino acids. This chain's CDR3 is CASSQGASNTGELFF. DNA for the CDR3: TGCGCCAGCAGCCAAGGGGCTTCGAACACCGGGGAGCTGTTTTTT.

This clone has at least ten counts. V and J are TRBV2 and TRBJ2-2; 8 bases fit TRBD1. The CDR3 loop spans 15 amino acids. The J segment lost 6 bases and the V segment lost 11 bases, leaving 14 bases of the junction unmatched. The germline V gene has CDR1 SNHLY and CDR2 FYNNEI. CDR3 nucleotide sequence: TGTGCCTCGGCATCGGCAGGGGGCTTTGCCGGGGAGCTGTTTTTT. It codes for CASASAGGFAGELFF.

The J gene is TRBJ1-2, the V gene TRBV4-3; D may be TRBD1 (6 bases). The CDR3 covers 16 residues. Germline CDR1 reads LGHNA; CDR2 reads YSLEER. V was trimmed by 1 base and J by 2 bases, leaving 14 bases between them. The CDR3 DNA is TGCGCCAGCAGCCAAGTCAGGAACAGGGCCAACTATGGCTACACCTTC. This codes for CASSQVRNRANYGYTF.

This clone came up once. The rearrangement uses TRBV7-8 and TRBJ2-6; D is possibly TRBD1 (5 bases). V shed 1 base and J shed 4 bases, with 8 bases lying between them. Looked up from germline, CDR1 is SGHVS and CDR2 is FQNEAQ. CDR3 length: 15 amino acids. The CDR3 DNA sequence: TGTGCCAGCAGCTTAGTGGCAGGGGGGGCCAACGTCCTGACTTTC. It codes for CASSLVAGGANVLTF.

The chain joins TRBV19 to TRBJ2-3, with 8 bases that match TRBD2. Trimming removed 5 bases from V and 5 bases from J; junction bases left unmatched: 6. The CDR3 spans 14 residues. CDR1 and CDR2 from the germline V gene are LNHDA and SQIVND (reference sequence). This chain's CDR3 is CASSRLARGDTQYF. The CDR3 nucleotides are TGTGCCAGTAGTCGACTAGCGAGGGGAGATACGCAGTATTTT.

There are a few counts of this clone. V is TRBV18 and J is TRBJ1-2; TRBD1 is a possible D gene (6 bases). Trimming took off 6 bases at V and 3 bases at J, with 14 bases between the two ends. The germline V gene has CDR1 KGHSH and CDR2 LQKENI. This CDR3 comprises 14 residues. CDR3 nucleotide sequence: TGTGCCAGCTCCCCTCCCCAGGGGCACTATGGCTACACCTTC. Protein sequence: CASSPPQGHYGYTF.

The chain uses TRBV12-3 or TRBV12-4 and TRBJ2-3; D gene ambiguous. This CDR3 spans 12 amino acids. Trimming pared 6 bases from V and 4 bases from J, leaving 8 bases between. The DNA of the CDR3 is TGTGCCAGCAGGGCTGGAGCAGATACGCAGTATTTT. It specifies CASRAGADTQYF.

The chain is built from TRBV3-1 (or the pseudogene TRBV3-2) and TRBJ1-1; 12 bases line up with TRBD1. CDR3 length equals 16 residues. Germline V CDR1 and CDR2: LGHDT, YNNKEL (reference sequence). Germline trimming cut 4 bases from V and 5 bases from J; bases unmatched to any gene: 8. This chain's CDR3 is CASSLRDRGPGTEAFF. The DNA for the CDR3 is TGTGCCAGCAGCCTCCGGGACAGGGGGCCTGGAACTGAAGCTTTCTTT.

V is TRBV5-1 and J is TRBJ2-3; 7 nucleotides agree with TRBD1. Trimming at V came to 4 bases and at J to 4 bases, leaving 12 bases not matched to a gene. The CDR3 is 16 amino acids. Germline V lookup: CDR1 SGHRS, CDR2 YFSETQ. For the CDR3, the DNA is TGCGCCAGCAGCCAGATCAGGGGGTCTGTGGCAGATACGCAGTATTTT. It specifies CASSQIRGSVADTQYF.

As DNA, the CDR3 is TGTGCCAGCAGTCCCGAAATCGGGAGGGGAGAGACCCAGTACTTC. It translates to CASSPEIGRGETQYF. This chain connects TRBV6-5 to TRBJ2-5; 8 nucleotides agree with TRBD2. The CDR3 has 15 amino acids. Germline assignment: CDR1 MNHEY and CDR2 SVGAGI. The V gene end was trimmed by 5 bases and the J gene end by 4 bases; junction bases not matched to a gene: 9.

The chain carries TRBV5-1 and TRBJ2-1, with 8 bases lining up with TRBD1. CDR3 length: 15 residues. Per germline, CDR1 SGHRS and CDR2 YFSETQ. The V and J ends lost 3 bases and 0 bases, in that order; junction bases with no gene match: 2. The CDR3 region has the DNA TGCGCCAGCAGCTCCGGACAGGGCTCCTACAATGAGCAGTTCTTC. It is translated as CASSSGQGSYNEQFF.

The J gene is TRBJ1-1, the V gene TRBV15; 7 nucleotides line up with TRBD1. The germline V gene encodes CDR1 LNHNV and CDR2 YYDKDF (reference sequence). The length of the CDR3 is 13 residues. Trimming cost V 4 bases and J 4 bases; bases outside gene matches: 3. In DNA, the CDR3 is TGTGCCACCAGCACGACAGGGACCACTGAAGCTTTCTTT. Residues: CATSTTGTTEAFF.

The CDR3 is CASSPQTGSYTIYF. The CDR3 nucleotides are TGTGCCAGCAGCCCACAGACAGGGAGCTACACCATATATTTT. V usage is TRBV9 and J usage is TRBJ1-3; the match to TRBD1 covers 7 bases. The CDR3 is 14 residues long. The ends lost 4 bases at V and 8 bases at J; junction bases unmatched: 9. Germline values: CDR1 SGDLS, CDR2 YYNGEE.

CDR3: CASSLGQGKNTEAFF. In nucleotides, the CDR3 is TGTGCCAGCAGCTTAGGACAGGGGAAGAACACTGAAGCTTTCTTT. The gene calls are TRBV7-9 and TRBJ1-1; 8 bases are a match to TRBD1. The CDR3 is 15 residues long. V lost 1 base and J lost 1; bases outside the gene matches: 2. CDR1 SEHNR and CDR2 FQNEAQ come from the germline V gene (reference sequence). Complete variable domain (other parts from reference TRBV7-9 and TRBJ1-1): DTGVSQNPRHKITKRGQNVTFRCDPISEHNRLYWYRQTLGQGPEFLTYFQNEAQLEKSRLLSDRFSAERPKGSFSTLEIQRTEQGDSAMYLCASSLGQGKNTEAFFGQGTRLTVV.

The chain uses TRBV30 and TRBJ1-4; D gene ambiguous. The germline CDR1 and CDR2 sequences are GTSNPN and SVGIG (reference sequence). V dropped 7 bases and J dropped 16 bases, with 19 bases sitting between them. The CDR3 is 11 residues long. In DNA, the CDR3 is TGTGCCTCATCGACCGACTCCCTTCCGTTTTTT. Amino acid sequence: CASSTDSLPFF.

This chain connects TRBV4-2 to TRBJ1-2; TRBD1 might be the D (5 bases). The CDR3 loop spans 15 amino acids. Trimming removed 0 bases from V and 5 bases from J, with 13 bases in between. The V gene's germline CDR1 is LGHNA and CDR2 YNFKEQ. The CDR3 loop is CASSQEEGRGYGYTF. In nucleotides, the CDR3 is TGTGCCAGCAGCCAAGAGGAGGGGAGAGGGTATGGCTACACCTTC.

The chain links TRBV6-5 to TRBJ2-5; D remains unclear. V shed 4 bases and J shed 4 bases, with 4 bases lying between them. CDR3 length equals 11 residues. Germline CDR1 reads MNHEY; CDR2 reads SVGAGI. The CDR3 sequence is CASSFGETQYF. CDR3 nucleotides: TGTGCCAGCAGTTTCGGAGAGACCCAGTACTTC.

V usage is TRBV11-2 and J usage is TRBJ2-1; TRBD2 is a possible D gene (6 bases). V was clipped by 2 bases and J by 8 bases, with 7 bases between them. The CDR3 extends over 12 amino acids. Germline V gives CDR1 SGHAT, CDR2 FQNNGV. This CDR3 is CASSLTGDEQFF. In DNA, the CDR3 is TGTGCCAGCAGCTTAACGGGGGATGAGCAGTTCTTC.